The 26 T cell receptor beta chains below were found in one sample sequenced in a study of CD8+ T cells in alopecia areata. Extraction of RNA preceded its reverse transcription into cDNA, which served as the sequencing template. TCRdb keeps only in-frame clones here, not all; method: immunoSEQ multiplex PCR. Of 200,000 to 250,000 clones listed, approximately 53% were seen once; the top ten hold roughly 5%. The sample consisted of CD8+ T cells sorted from blood. Receptors originate from a human donor in good health.

The genes are TRBV9 and TRBJ2-1; the D is unclear. The CDR3 contains 15 residues. V was cut by 3 bases and J by 0 bases, with 10 bases left in between. Looked up from germline, CDR1 is SGDLS and CDR2 is YYNGEE. The chain's CDR3 is CASSAMTSSYNEQFF. In DNA form, the CDR3 reads TGTGCCAGCAGCGCCATGACCAGCTCCTACAATGAGCAGTTCTTC.

This clone has only a few counts. J is TRBJ1-3 and V is TRBV4-1; D call uncertain. This CDR3 is 14 amino acids long. The germline V gene encodes CDR1 MGHRA and CDR2 YSYEKL. V lost 4 bases and J lost 3, with 10 bases in between. The CDR3 loop reads CASSPRPSGNTIYF. The CDR3 nucleotides read TGCGCCAGCAGCCCCAGACCGAGTGGAAACACCATATATTTT.

This clone has a handful of counts. The gene calls are TRBV15 and TRBJ2-7; D is perhaps TRBD2 (6 bases). There are 18 residues in the CDR3. V lost 0 bases, J lost 0 bases, and 18 bases lay in between. The germline V gene has CDR1 LNHNV and CDR2 YYDKDF (reference sequence). The CDR3, as DNA: TGTGCCACCAGCAGAGATCCCCCCGCGGGACGAAGCTCCTACGAGCAGTACTTC. It is translated as CATSRDPPAGRSSYEQYF.

The genes are TRBV30 and TRBJ2-3; TRBD1 aligns across 9 bases. With V trimmed by 1 base and J by 1 base, 6 bases remained unmatched. CDR1 and CDR2 from the germline V gene are GTSNPN and SVGIG (reference sequence). CDR3 length equals 16 residues. CDR3 sequence: CAWSATRTGGTDTQYF. In DNA form, the CDR3 reads TGTGCCTGGAGTGCGACCCGGACAGGGGGCACAGATACGCAGTATTTT.

V and J are TRBV29-1 and TRBJ2-2, with 12 nucleotides matching TRBD1. The CDR3 is 15 amino acids. V was clipped by 4 bases and J by 4 bases; unmatched bases: 4. From germline, CDR1 is SQVTM and CDR2 ANQGSEA. The CDR3 protein is CSVVGQGASTGELFF. CDR3 bases: TGCAGCGTTGTGGGACAGGGGGCTTCCACCGGGGAGCTGTTTTTT.

The sample holds a few counts of this clone. The chain joins TRBV6-5 to TRBJ2-2; 7 bases align to TRBD2. The CDR3 covers 15 residues. Trimming removed 6 bases from V and 3 bases from J; junction bases left unmatched: 7. Germline CDR1 and CDR2: MNHEY and SVGAGI. The CDR3 DNA follows: TGTGCCAGCAGACCGTGGGGAGGGGACACCGGGGAGCTGTTTTTT. Its translation is CASRPWGGDTGELFF.

The chain uses TRBV7-9 and TRBJ2-5; tentative D call: TRBD1 (5 bases). The CDR3 extends over 14 amino acids. The germline CDR1 and CDR2 sequences are SEHNR and FQNEAQ (reference sequence). V shed 5 bases and J shed 7 bases, with 17 bases lying between them. The CDR3 DNA sequence: TGTGCCAGCAGCAGAACGGGTCTTCAGGGGACCCAGTACTTC. This sequence encodes CASSRTGLQGTQYF.

In its sample, this clone was seen a few times. V is TRBV6-1 and J is TRBJ2-1, with TRBD1 matching over 10 bases. CDR1 and CDR2 from the germline V gene are MNHNS and SASEGT. This CDR3 comprises 15 residues. V gave up 7 bases and J gave up 8 bases; unmatched junction bases: 11. CDR3 DNA: TGTGCCAGCAACGTTGGGACAGGGGATTATCATGAGCAGTTCTTC. Residues: CASNVGTGDYHEQFF.

This clone was seen once. The chain uses TRBV6-5 and TRBJ2-7; 11 positions agree with TRBD1. Looked up from germline, CDR1 is MNHEY and CDR2 is SVGAGI. This CDR3 comprises 16 residues. J was trimmed by 6 bases and V by 0 bases; bases with no gene match: 7. The DNA of the CDR3 is TGTGCCAGCAGTTACTCGGCGGACAGGGGGCTGCTCGAGCAGTACTTC. It codes for CASSYSADRGLLEQYF.

This clone showed up just a few times. V is TRBV4-1 and J is TRBJ1-5; 8 bases agree with TRBD1. Germline V gene sequence: CDR1 MGHRA, CDR2 YSYEKL. V gave up 0 bases and J gave up 0 bases; unmatched junction bases: 4. The CDR3 has 17 amino acids. The CDR3 is CASSQESTGVSNQPQHF. In DNA form, the CDR3 reads TGCGCCAGCAGCCAAGAATCGACAGGGGTTAGCAATCAGCCCCAGCATTTT.

With respect to this clone: Because the CDR3's place on the DNA is in doubt, the DNA is left out and the CDR3 is given as listed by TCRdb. The CDR3 protein is CASSFPAGVGNGAF. The genes are TRBV7-9 and TRBJ1-2. The CDR3 is 14 amino acids long, termini counted. CDR1 is SEHNR and CDR2 is FQNEAQ in the germline V gene (reference sequence).

The V and J genes are TRBV29-1 and TRBJ2-1; 9 bases line up with TRBD1. Per germline, CDR1 SQVTM and CDR2 ANQGSEA. CDR3 length: 16 amino acids. J was trimmed by 2 bases and V by 8 bases; bases with no gene match: 13. In DNA form, the CDR3 reads TGCAGCCTCACGCGGGCGGGACAGGGAACCTACAATGAGCAGTTCTTC. Protein product: CSLTRAGQGTYNEQFF.

The J gene is TRBJ2-7, the V gene TRBV27; the D is unclear. Germline V gene sequence: CDR1 MNHEY, CDR2 SMNVEV (reference sequence). The CDR3 runs 13 residues. V was clipped by 2 bases and J by 2 bases, with 7 bases between them. CDR3 residues: CASSLGVAYEQYF. The CDR3 DNA reads as TGTGCCAGCAGTTTAGGCGTGGCCTACGAGCAGTACTTC.

Notes on this clone: Other DNA sequences in the sample encode the same CDR3. The rearrangement joins TRBV4-1 to TRBJ1-2, with TRBD1 matching over 7 bases. Germline CDR1 MGHRA, CDR2 YSYEKL. The J segment lost 0 bases and the V segment lost 3 bases, leaving 4 bases of the junction unmatched. This CDR3 is built from 15 residues. The CDR3 loop is CASSQVQGTNYGYTF. CDR3 DNA: TGCGCCAGCAGCCAGGTACAGGGGACTAACTATGGCTACACCTTC.

This clone was seen once. This sequence joins TRBV4-1 and TRBJ2-3; D not certain. Germline V CDR1 and CDR2: MGHRA, YSYEKL. The CDR3 consists of 12 residues. The V and J ends lost 6 bases and 6 bases respectively, with 10 bases between them. The chain's CDR3 is CASSTPRDTQYF. The CDR3 DNA sequence: TGCGCCAGCAGTACACCTCGGGATACGCAGTATTTT.

The chain couples TRBV13 to TRBJ1-2; TRBD1 matches at 8 bases. Germline values: CDR1 PRHDT, CDR2 FYEKMQ (reference sequence). With 5 bases clipped from V and 3 bases from J, the junction kept 8 bases outside the gene matches. The CDR3 covers 15 residues. CDR3 in amino acids: CASSPRTGSDYGYTF. In DNA, the CDR3 is TGTGCCAGCAGCCCCCGGACAGGGAGCGACTATGGCTACACCTTC.

The chain has TRBV29-1 and TRBJ2-7; the D gene is possibly TRBD1 (6 bases). Trimming cost V 5 bases and J 1 base, with 18 bases left between them. CDR3 length equals 15 residues. In germline, CDR1 is SQVTM, CDR2 ANQGSEA. The CDR3, as DNA: TGCAGCGTTTGGGGGCGAGGAGTCTTATCCTACGAGCAGTACTTC. Translating gives CSVWGRGVLSYEQYF.

This clone came up once. CDR3: CSVEELRGGNEQFF. The CDR3 DNA sequence: TGCAGCGTTGAGGAGCTCCGAGGGGGCAATGAGCAGTTCTTC. The chain links TRBV29-1 to TRBJ2-1, with TRBD1 as a possible D gene (6 bases). CDR3 length: 14 amino acids. CDR1 and CDR2 (germline): SQVTM, ANQGSEA. V shed 3 bases and J shed 6 bases, with 15 bases lying between them.

The rearrangement joins TRBV2 to TRBJ2-1, with D uncertain. V was clipped by 4 bases and J by 5 bases, with 6 bases between them. The CDR3 totals 12 residues. CDR1 SNHLY and CDR2 FYNNEI come from the germline V gene. In nucleotides, the CDR3 is TGTGCCAGCAGTGGATTGAACAATGAGCAGTTCTTC. Its translation is CASSGLNNEQFF.

This clone was seen more than once but under ten times. This sequence joins TRBV11-2 and TRBJ2-3; D remains ambiguous. The germline CDR1 and CDR2 sequences are SGHAT and FQNNGV. Trimming took 0 bases from V and 10 from J, leaving 8 bases between them. The CDR3 runs 12 residues. The CDR3 spells CASSLDAWAQYF. The CDR3 nucleotides read TGTGCCAGCAGCTTAGATGCATGGGCGCAGTATTTT.

The chain combines TRBV7-9 with TRBJ2-5; D call uncertain. The CDR3 consists of 11 residues. Per germline, CDR1 SEHNR and CDR2 FQNEAQ (reference sequence). The V and J ends lost 5 bases and 4 bases respectively, with 5 bases between them. The CDR3 reads CASSPLETQYF. CDR3 bases: TGTGCCAGCAGCCCCCTAGAGACCCAGTACTTC.

The chain employs TRBV15 and TRBJ2-5; the match to TRBD1 covers 7 bases. Germline trimming cut 5 bases from V and 2 bases from J; bases unmatched to any gene: 8. The CDR3 length is 15 residues. In germline, CDR1 is LNHNV, CDR2 YYDKDF (reference sequence). CDR3 nucleotides: TGTGCCACCAGCCGCGAAGGGACAGATCAAGAGACCCAGTACTTC. Residues: CATSREGTDQETQYF.

The rearrangement joins TRBV15 to TRBJ2-7; D possibly corresponds to TRBD2 (6 bases). V gave up 3 bases and J gave up 3 bases, with 15 bases separating them. The germline gives CDR1 LNHNV, CDR2 YYDKDF (reference sequence). This CDR3 contains 15 residues. CDR3 sequence reads: CATSSGGGPNYEQYF. The CDR3 bases are TGTGCCACCAGCAGCGGGGGTGGCCCCAACTACGAGCAGTACTTC.

The V and J genes are TRBV4-1 and TRBJ2-2; 8 bases map to TRBD1. Trimming removed 3 bases from V and 7 bases from J; junction bases left unmatched: 4. The CDR3 consists of 14 residues. CDR1 is MGHRA, CDR2 YSYEKL, per germline. CDR3 in amino acids: CASSQAGGHGELFF. The CDR3 coding sequence is TGCGCCAGCAGCCAGGCAGGGGGCCACGGGGAGCTGTTTTTT.

The chain uses TRBV7-2 and TRBJ2-1; D gene unclear. The germline V and J ends were trimmed by 6 bases and 8 bases, with 11 bases remaining between them. The CDR3 is 12 amino acids. CDR1 is SGHTA, CDR2 FQGNSA, per germline. The chain's CDR3 is CASSLKAHEQFF. CDR3 bases: TGTGCCAGCAGTCTAAAAGCTCATGAGCAGTTCTTC.

V usage is TRBV19 and J usage is TRBJ2-5, with a tentative D call TRBD1 (6 bases). Judging by the DNA end, TRBJ2-7 fits better; the J call may be wrong. This CDR3 comprises 14 residues. Per germline, CDR1 LNHDA and CDR2 SQIVND (reference sequence). This chain's CDR3 is CASSSRDKSYEQYF. CDR3 in DNA: TGTGCCAGTAGTAGCCGGGACAAGAGCTACGAGCAGTACTTC.